The present TCR beta chain was sequenced within a study of PD-1 blockade in classical Hodgkin lymphoma. Study-wide findings and caveats: At baseline, newly diagnosed patients reportedly showed less TCR diversity than healthy donors. Complete responders had baseline diversity similar to newly diagnosed patients.

Generated by immunoSEQ multiplex PCR, the TCRdb table keeps only in-frame clones and is missing some. Of 30,000 to 35,000 clones listed, around 90% were seen once; the top ten hold over 0.2%. Autologous stem cell transplantation was followed by relapse in every patient, and brentuximab vedotin exposure varied. Negative selection with magnetic separation was used to purify CD4+ T cells from thawed PBMCs. A remark on this clone: Its antigen is unidentified.

The sequence was obtained from a human donor with classical Hodgkin lymphoma. Specimen: CD4+ T cells from blood, collected at baseline.

CDR3 loop: CASGTSSYEQYF. In DNA form, the CDR3 reads TGTGCCAGCGGAACGAGCTCCTACGAGCAGTACTTC. The V call is TRBV28, the J call TRBJ2-7; no clear D gene. Germline V CDR1 and CDR2: MDHEN, SYDVKM. V was trimmed by 8 bases and J by 0 bases, leaving 8 bases between them. The CDR3 covers 12 residues.